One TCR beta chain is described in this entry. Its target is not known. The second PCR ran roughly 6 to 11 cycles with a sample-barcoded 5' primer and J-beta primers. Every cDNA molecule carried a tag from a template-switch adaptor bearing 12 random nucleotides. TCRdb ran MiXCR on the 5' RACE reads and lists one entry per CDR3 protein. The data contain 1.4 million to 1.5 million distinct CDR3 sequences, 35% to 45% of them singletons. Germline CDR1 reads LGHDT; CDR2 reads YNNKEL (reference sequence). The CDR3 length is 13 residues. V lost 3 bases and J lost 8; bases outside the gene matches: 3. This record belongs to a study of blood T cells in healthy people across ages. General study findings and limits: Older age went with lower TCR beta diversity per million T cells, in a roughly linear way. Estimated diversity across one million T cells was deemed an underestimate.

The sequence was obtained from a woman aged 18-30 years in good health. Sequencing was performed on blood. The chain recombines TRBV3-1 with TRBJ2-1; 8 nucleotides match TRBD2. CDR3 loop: CASSQRTSHEQFF. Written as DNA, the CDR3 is TGTGCCAGCAGCCAGCGGACTAGCCATGAGCAGTTCTTC.